Following are 16 T cell receptor beta chains from one sample sequenced in a study of shared clonotypes between healthy human individuals. TCRdb's table, derived via immunoSEQ multiplex PCR, lists solely in-frame clones and lacks some. This table holds roughly 850,000 clones, roughly 96% found once. Terminally differentiated effector memory CD45RA+ cells were excluded from the naive CD8 cells, which were CD45RO-negative and positively selected for CCR7. The source material was naive CD8+ T cells sorted from blood. The receptors derive from a man in his thirties or forties in good health.

The chain employs TRBV2 and TRBJ2-1; D may correspond to TRBD1 or TRBD2 (6 bases each). Germline CDR1 reads SNHLY; CDR2 reads FYNNEI. The CDR3 loop spans 16 amino acids. Trimming removed 6 bases at V and 3 bases at J, with 18 bases between. CDR3 nucleotide sequence: TGTGCCAGCAGAATCTCCCGGGAGACAGGCTACAATGAGCAGTTCTTC. Translating it yields CASRISRETGYNEQFF.

V gene TRBV5-4 combines with J gene TRBJ2-7, with 7 nucleotides matching TRBD1. Germline V gene lookup returns CDR1 SGHNT and CDR2 YYREEE (reference sequence). This CDR3 is 14 amino acids long. With V trimmed by 4 bases and J by 3 bases, 7 bases remained unmatched. CDR3 DNA: TGTGCCAGCAGCGTTTACAGGGGAGACTACGAGCAGTACTTC. As protein: CASSVYRGDYEQYF.

V gene TRBV9 combines with J gene TRBJ1-2; D not certain. CDR1 SGDLS and CDR2 YYNGEE come from the germline V gene. CDR3 length equals 14 residues. Trimming took off 3 bases at V and 2 bases at J, with 11 bases between the two ends. The CDR3 bases are TGTGCCAGCAGCGCCAGTAGTAGGAACTATGGCTACACCTTC. This codes for CASSASSRNYGYTF.

The gene calls are TRBV7-2 and TRBJ2-1; D possibly matches TRBD1 or TRBD2 (6 bases each). Trimming stripped 5 bases from V and 4 bases from J, with 15 bases between. This CDR3 comprises 15 residues. The germline V gene has CDR1 SGHTA and CDR2 FQGNSA. The CDR3 protein is CASSPEQGTYNEQFF. As DNA, the CDR3 is TGTGCCAGCAGCCCCGAGCAGGGGACTTACAATGAGCAGTTCTTC.

The gene calls are TRBV5-1 and TRBJ2-2; D is ambiguous. Trimming took off 3 bases at V and 2 bases at J, with 5 bases between the two ends. The germline gives CDR1 SGHRS, CDR2 YFSETQ. The CDR3 is made up of 13 amino acids. The CDR3 region has the DNA TGCGCCAGCAGCTCAAAAAACACCGGGGAGCTGTTTTTT. Translation: CASSSKNTGELFF. The variable domain in full, with the rest retrieved from reference TRBV5-1 and TRBJ2-2, is KAGVTQTPRYLIKTRGQQVTLSCSPISGHRSVSWYQQTPGQGLQFLFEYFSETQRNKGNFPGRFSGRQFSNSRSEMNVSTLELGDSALYLCASSSKNTGELFFGEGSRLTVL.

The CDR3 loop is CASSPDRGFVWELFF. The CDR3 region has the DNA TGTGCCAGCAGCCCCGACAGGGGCTTTGTCTGGGAGCTGTTTTTT. The rearrangement uses TRBV11-1 and TRBJ2-2; 8 bases align to TRBD1. The V gene's germline CDR1 is SGHAT and CDR2 FQDESV (reference sequence). Losses at the gene ends were 5 bases for V and 9 bases for J; bases not matched to a gene: 11. There are 15 residues in the CDR3.

This chain joins TRBV4-1 and TRBJ1-5; a weak D match, TRBD1 (5 bases). The V end was cut by 0 bases, the J end by 4 bases, with 13 bases between. CDR1 MGHRA and CDR2 YSYEKL come from the germline V gene. The CDR3 contains 16 residues. The CDR3 spells CASSQDPGGKNQPQHF. CDR3 nucleotide sequence: TGCGCCAGCAGCCAAGATCCGGGGGGTAAGAATCAGCCCCAGCATTTT.

This clone was picked up one time. The rearrangement links TRBV7-9 to TRBJ2-1; D remains ambiguous. Trimming shortened V by 5 bases and J by 7 bases, and 6 bases separated the two germline ends. The CDR3 has 11 residues. CDR1 and CDR2 (germline): SEHNR, FQNEAQ (reference sequence). This CDR3 is CASSRSNEQFF. CDR3 in DNA: TGTGCCAGCAGCCGTTCAAATGAGCAGTTCTTC.

The chain employs TRBV2 and TRBJ2-7; a weak D match, TRBD2 (5 bases). The CDR3 covers 12 residues. From germline, CDR1 is SNHLY and CDR2 FYNNEI. V gave up 6 bases and J gave up 3 bases, with 9 bases separating them. The CDR3 DNA follows: TGTGCCAGCAGATTGAGGGACTACGAGCAGTACTTC. Amino acids: CASRLRDYEQYF.

The chain is built from TRBV9 and TRBJ1-5; D is unclear. CDR1 is SGDLS and CDR2 is YYNGEE in the germline V gene. This CDR3 has 15 amino acids. V lost 4 bases, J lost 4 bases, and 15 bases lay in between. As DNA, the CDR3 is TGTGCCAGCAGCCCGACCCCGGGATTTAATCAGCCCCAGCATTTT. Its protein product is CASSPTPGFNQPQHF.

The chain recombines TRBV4-3 with TRBJ2-7; tentatively, D is TRBD1 (5 bases). V shed 3 bases and J shed 3 bases, with 9 bases lying between them. Germline loops: CDR1 LGHNA, CDR2 YSLEER. This CDR3 has 13 amino acids. This CDR3 is CASSQYQGYEQYF. In nucleotides, the CDR3 is TGCGCCAGCAGCCAGTACCAGGGCTACGAGCAGTACTTC.

V is TRBV29-1 and J is TRBJ1-2, with D maybe TRBD1 (5 bases). CDR1 is SQVTM and CDR2 is ANQGSEA in the germline V gene. V lost 0 bases, J lost 3 bases, and 26 bases lay in between. The CDR3 sequence is 19 residues long. CDR3 loop: CSVEDLVQRDVERYYGYTF. The CDR3 nucleotides read TGCAGCGTTGAAGATTTAGTTCAGCGGGACGTCGAACGTTACTATGGCTACACCTTC.

The chain links TRBV7-6 to TRBJ2-3; 7 bases agree with TRBD1. J lost 5 bases, V lost 6 bases, and 11 bases had no gene match. This CDR3 is built from 15 residues. Per germline, CDR1 SGHVS and CDR2 FNYEAQ. DNA for the CDR3: TGTGCCAGCAGTCCCATCCCAGGGGGAGTAGATACGCAGTATTTT. This translates into CASSPIPGGVDTQYF.

J is TRBJ2-5 and V is TRBV5-4; maybe TRBD2 (6 bases). This CDR3 contains 15 residues. The germline V gene has CDR1 SGHNT and CDR2 YYREEE (reference sequence). Trimming took off 1 base at V and 5 bases at J, with 15 bases between the two ends. CDR3 protein: CASSLRGILAETQYF. The CDR3 nucleotides are TGTGCCAGCAGCTTGCGGGGGATTTTGGCGGAGACCCAGTACTTC.

The CDR3 DNA reads as TGTGCCAGCTATACACCCAAGTCACAAATTCGGGCCAACGTCCTGACTTTC. Residues: CASYTPKSQIRANVLTF. The chain couples TRBV5-6 to TRBJ2-6; D not certain. Germline CDR1 and CDR2: SGHDT and YYEEEE. The CDR3 runs to 17 residues. V was clipped by 7 bases and J by 5 bases, with 22 bases between them.

This chain connects TRBV7-9 to TRBJ2-2; 7 bases match TRBD2. With V trimmed by 5 bases and J by 6 bases, 6 bases remained unmatched. The CDR3 is 14 amino acids. Germline CDR1 reads SEHNR; CDR2 reads FQNEAQ (reference sequence). In DNA form, the CDR3 reads TGTGCCAGCAGCGGCCGGGACTATGCCGGGGAGCTGTTTTTT. This gives the protein CASSGRDYAGELFF.